This T cell receptor beta chain was found in a study of cytomegalovirus exposure and HLA in healthy donors. V lost 2 bases to trimming and J lost 3 bases, with 6 bases between them. The germline V gene has CDR1 WNHNN and CDR2 SYGVQD (reference sequence). The CDR3 contains 13 residues. Profiling relied on immunoSEQ multiplex PCR, and the TCRdb table lists in-frame clones only, not all of them. The profile shows 71,000 or so clones, about 95% of them singletons. The sample consisted of PBMCs. This receptor was obtained from a woman younger than 35 in good health and CMV-seronegative. J is TRBJ2-3 and V is TRBV10-1; D may be TRBD2 (5 bases). As DNA, the CDR3 is TGCGCCAGCAGTGAGCCGGGGACAGATACGCAGTATTTT. Residues: CASSEPGTDTQYF.